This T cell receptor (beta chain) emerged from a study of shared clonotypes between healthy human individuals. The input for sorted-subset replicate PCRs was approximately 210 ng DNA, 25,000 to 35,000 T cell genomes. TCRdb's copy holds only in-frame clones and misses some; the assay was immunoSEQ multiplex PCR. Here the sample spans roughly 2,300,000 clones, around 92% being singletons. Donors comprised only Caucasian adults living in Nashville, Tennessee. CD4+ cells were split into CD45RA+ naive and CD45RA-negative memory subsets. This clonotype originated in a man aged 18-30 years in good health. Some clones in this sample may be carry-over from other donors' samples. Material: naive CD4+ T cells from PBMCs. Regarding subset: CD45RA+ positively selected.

CDR3 DNA: TGTGCCATCCTCACCCTCGTCACAGATACGCAGTATTTT. It translates to CAILTLVTDTQYF. This rearrangement joins TRBV2 to TRBJ2-3; no reliable D call. The CDR3 loop spans 13 amino acids. Germline V gene data show CDR1 as SNHLY and CDR2 as FYNNEI. The V and J ends lost 10 bases and 2 bases respectively, with 13 bases between them.